This T cell receptor beta chain was sequenced during a study of blood T cell repertoires in COVID-19. For the study at large: Sites across the United States, Italy and Spain contributed samples from acute and convalescent COVID-19. PBMCs, B-cell-depleted T cells, or T cells provided the cDNA or gDNA that made up the material.

V dropped 3 bases and J dropped 5 bases, with 17 bases sitting between them. CDR3 size: 15 residues. The germline gives CDR1 SGHNT, CDR2 YYREEE (reference sequence). Authors' methods: Estimation of nucleated cell counts was performed using reference gene primer amplification. The data were produced by immunoSEQ multiplex PCR, yet TCRdb's version contains in-frame clones alone and is incomplete. The DNA was the basis for D and trimming; V, J and clone size are from that table. The table includes 110,000 to 150,000 clones, 75% to 90% detected once. This clonotype was sampled from a human donor in a cohort sampled during active COVID-19. The specimen sequenced was peripheral blood. The rearrangement uses TRBV5-4 and TRBJ2-5; D may be TRBD1 (5 bases). The CDR3 protein is CASSSPTDSQETQYF. CDR3 in DNA: TGTGCCAGCAGCTCCCCGACAGATAGCCAGGAGACCCAGTACTTC. The complete variable domain, with remaining parts taken from reference TRBV5-4 and TRBJ2-5, reads ETGVTQSPTHLIKTRGQQVTLRCSSQSGHNTVSWYQQALGQGPQFIFQYYREEENGRGNFPPRFSGLQFPNYSSELNVNALELDDSALYLCASSSPTDSQETQYFGPGTRLLVL.